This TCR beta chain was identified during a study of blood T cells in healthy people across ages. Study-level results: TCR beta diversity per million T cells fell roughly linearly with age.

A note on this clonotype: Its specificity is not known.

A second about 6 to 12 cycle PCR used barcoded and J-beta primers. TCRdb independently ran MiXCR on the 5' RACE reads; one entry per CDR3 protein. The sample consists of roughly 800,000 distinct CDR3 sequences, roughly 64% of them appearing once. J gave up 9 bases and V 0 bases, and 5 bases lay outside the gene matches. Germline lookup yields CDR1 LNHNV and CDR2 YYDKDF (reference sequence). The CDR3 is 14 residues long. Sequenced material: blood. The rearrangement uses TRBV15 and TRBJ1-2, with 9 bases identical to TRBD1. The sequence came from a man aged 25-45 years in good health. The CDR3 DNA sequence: TGTGCCACCAGCAGAGACCTTGGACAGGGGAGCTACACCTTC. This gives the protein CATSRDLGQGSYTF.